The 23 T cell receptor beta chains below all came from one sample that was sequenced in a study of cytomegalovirus exposure and HLA in healthy donors. Both 60 Vbeta primers and 13 Jbeta primers went into the PCR. The method was immunoSEQ multiplex PCR; TCRdb's version includes in-frame clones alone and lacks a portion of them. In the table there are about 190,000 clones, roughly three quarters of which are singletons. Sequencing was done on a sample of PBMCs. These receptors all stem from a woman under 30 in good health and CMV-seronegative.

The V and J genes are TRBV6-4 and TRBJ2-2, with TRBD2 matching 11 bases. Losses at the gene ends were 3 bases for V and 4 bases for J; bases not matched to a gene: 4. The CDR3 has 16 residues. Per germline, CDR1 MRHNA and CDR2 SNTAGT. CDR3 bases: TGTGCCAGCAGTGAACCCGGGACTAGCGGCACCGGGGAGCTGTTTTTT. It specifies CASSEPGTSGTGELFF.

The V and J genes are TRBV5-5 and TRBJ2-3; maybe TRBD2 (7 bases). Germline V CDR1 and CDR2: SGHKS, YYEKEE (reference sequence). V lost 4 bases and J lost 4, with 19 bases in between. The CDR3 loop spans 16 amino acids. The CDR3 region is CASSIPLGGAADTQYF. CDR3 in DNA: TGTGCCAGCAGCATCCCGCTGGGGGGGGCCGCAGATACGCAGTATTTT.

In its sample, this clone was seen a few times. This chain joins TRBV28 and TRBJ1-2; 7 bases align to TRBD1. From germline, CDR1 is MDHEN and CDR2 SYDVKM. V lost 6 bases, J lost 4 bases, and 8 bases stayed unmatched. The CDR3 contains 14 residues. The CDR3 region has the DNA TGTGCCAGCAGGCCGGGACAGAGCATCTATGGCTACACCTTC. This encodes CASRPGQSIYGYTF.

The chain employs TRBV7-3 and TRBJ2-6; D unresolved. Trimming cost V 9 bases and J 0 bases, with 9 bases left between them. The CDR3 sequence is 14 residues long. Germline assignment: CDR1 SGHTA and CDR2 FQGTGA. The CDR3: CASAPNSGANVLTF. As DNA, the CDR3 is TGTGCCAGTGCTCCTAACTCTGGGGCCAACGTCCTGACTTTC. The full variable domain, with the rest looked up from reference TRBV7-3 and TRBJ2-6, is GAGVSQTPSNKVTEKGKYVELRCDPISGHTALYWYRQSLGQGPEFLIYFQGTGAADDSGLPNDRFFAVRPEGSVSTLKIQRTERGDSAVYLCASAPNSGANVLTFGAGSRLTVL.

This clone was found a few times. The chain links TRBV7-2 to TRBJ1-1, with no clear D. V was clipped by 2 bases and J by 6 bases, with 10 bases between them. Per germline, CDR1 SGHTA and CDR2 FQGNSA. The CDR3 runs to 13 residues. The CDR3 protein is CASSLSFPSEAFF. The DNA for the CDR3 is TGTGCCAGCAGCTTATCGTTTCCCTCTGAAGCTTTCTTT.

This rearrangement joins TRBV6-6 to TRBJ1-2; TRBD1 aligns across 10 bases. The germline CDR1 and CDR2 sequences are MNHNY and SVGAGI (reference sequence). The V segment lost 5 bases and the J segment 4 bases; nucleotides outside the gene matches: 7. There are 15 residues in the CDR3. CDR3: CASSHPTGGVYGYTF. CDR3 DNA sequence: TGTGCCAGCAGTCATCCGACAGGGGGCGTCTATGGCTACACCTTC.

This clone was seen once. The chain is built from TRBV18 and TRBJ2-1; tentatively, D is TRBD2 (6 bases). V dropped 2 bases and J dropped 5 bases, with 13 bases sitting between them. CDR3 length equals 15 residues. Germline V gene lookup returns CDR1 KGHSH and CDR2 LQKENI. This chain's CDR3 is CASSPLAGPNNEQFF. The CDR3 DNA is TGTGCCAGCTCACCATTGGCGGGACCTAACAATGAGCAGTTCTTC.

V gene TRBV7-2 combines with J gene TRBJ1-2; 9 nucleotides line up with TRBD1. Germline V gene lookup returns CDR1 SGHTA and CDR2 FQGNSA. The CDR3 contains 15 residues. Trimming cost V 1 base and J 4 bases; bases outside gene matches: 4. CDR3 bases: TGTGCCAGCAGCTTAGACCCGGGACAGGGCTATGGCTACACCTTC. Its translation is CASSLDPGQGYGYTF.

The CDR3 reads CATLSGASTDTQYF. CDR3 DNA: TGTGCCACCCTCAGCGGTGCTAGCACAGATACGCAGTATTTT. The V gene is TRBV15, the J gene TRBJ2-3; D is perhaps TRBD2 (5 bases). CDR3 length equals 14 residues. Germline V gives CDR1 LNHNV, CDR2 YYDKDF (reference sequence). Deletions cut 8 bases from V and 0 bases from J, with 12 bases between.

The chain is built from TRBV28 and TRBJ2-3, with D possibly matching TRBD2 (5 bases). Germline CDR1 MDHEN, CDR2 SYDVKM. This CDR3 has 14 amino acids. V lost 5 bases, J lost 4 bases, and 13 bases lay in between. Written as DNA, the CDR3 is TGTGCCAGCAGTAACCGGTCCGGGGCAGATACGCAGTATTTT. Translation: CASSNRSGADTQYF.

This clone showed up just a few times. V usage is TRBV6-1 and J usage is TRBJ1-3; 7 positions agree with TRBD1. Germline V gene sequence: CDR1 MNHNS, CDR2 SASEGT. J gave up 6 bases and V 4 bases, and 9 bases lay outside the gene matches. This CDR3 has 15 residues. The CDR3 nucleotides are TGTGCCAGCAGTGTTTCCGGGACAGCCAAAAACACCATATATTTT. This encodes CASSVSGTAKNTIYF.

CDR3 in amino acids: CASSPDRGLSEQYF. The CDR3 nucleotides read TGTGCCAGCAGCCCGGACAGGGGGCTGAGCGAGCAGTACTTC. The chain couples TRBV14 to TRBJ2-7; 11 bases fit TRBD1. The CDR3 length is 14 residues. Per germline, CDR1 SGHDN and CDR2 FVKESK. V was pared by 4 bases and J by 6 bases, with 5 bases of the junction left unmatched. The full variable domain, in which reference TRBV14 and TRBJ2-7 provide the parts outside the CDR3, is EAGVTQFPSHSVIEKGQTVTLRCDPISGHDNLYWYRRVMGKEIKFLLHFVKESKQDESGMPNNRFLAERTGGTYSTLKVQPAELEDSGVYFCASSPDRGLSEQYFGPGTRLTVT.

As concerns this clone: An end of the junction does not agree with germline; a read error may underlie this. The chain uses TRBV28 and TRBJ1-3; D is unclear. Germline V lookup: CDR1 MDHEN, CDR2 SYDVKM. The CDR3 is 13 residues long. The CDR3 DNA reads as TGTGCCAGCATTTTACCAGGAGGAAACACCATATATTTT. Translation gives CASILPGGNTIYF.

The V and J genes are TRBV27 and TRBJ2-7, with TRBD1 matching 7 bases. The CDR3 is 14 residues long. Germline assignment: CDR1 MNHEY and CDR2 SMNVEV (reference sequence). V was pared by 6 bases and J by 0 bases, with 5 bases of the junction left unmatched. The CDR3 protein is CASSSRDSSYEQYF. In DNA form, the CDR3 reads TGTGCCAGCAGCAGCAGGGACAGCTCCTACGAGCAGTACTTC.

The V gene is TRBV28, the J gene TRBJ1-2; weak D call: TRBD1 (6 bases). CDR1 is MDHEN, CDR2 SYDVKM, per germline. V dropped 6 bases and J dropped 2 bases, with 10 bases sitting between them. The CDR3 extends over 13 amino acids. The CDR3, as DNA: TGTGCCAGCAGCGTTGGACAGAACTATGGCTACACCTTC. Protein: CASSVGQNYGYTF.

This sequence joins TRBV4-1 and TRBJ1-1, with a possible D match to TRBD1 (6 bases). Germline values: CDR1 MGHRA, CDR2 YSYEKL. V was trimmed by 3 bases and J by 6 bases, leaving 14 bases between them. The CDR3 contains 14 residues. In nucleotides, the CDR3 is TGCGCCAGCAGCCAGAACAGGGCGATAGCTGAAGCTTTCTTT. Encoded protein: CASSQNRAIAEAFF.

A note on this clone: At one end, the junction sequence differs from germline, possibly due to a read error. V is TRBV7-9 and J is TRBJ1-1; D may be TRBD1 (6 bases). The CDR3 covers 14 residues. Germline V gene sequence: CDR1 SEHNR, CDR2 FQNEAQ (reference sequence). CDR3 protein: CSSSADLGHSEAFF. CDR3 sequence (DNA): TGTTCCAGCAGCGCCGACCTGGGACACAGTGAAGCTTTCTTT.

The gene calls are TRBV10-3 and TRBJ1-6; no clear D gene. The CDR3 runs to 15 residues. Germline CDR1 reads ENHRY; CDR2 reads SYGVKD. Between the trimmed V and J ends, which lost 9 bases and 16 bases, there was a span of 28 bases. The CDR3 DNA sequence: TGTGCCATTACCAGTGATTCAGCAGCAACTGGGAGACTCCACTTT. It encodes CAITSDSAATGRLHF.

The J gene is TRBJ2-1, the V gene TRBV28, with 12 positions matching TRBD2. Germline lookup yields CDR1 MDHEN and CDR2 SYDVKM. The CDR3 is 14 amino acids. With V trimmed by 6 bases and J by 8 bases, 5 bases remained unmatched. For the CDR3, the DNA is TGTGCCAGCAGATCCGGGACTAGCGGGTATGAGCAGTTCTTC. This codes for CASRSGTSGYEQFF.

CDR3 sequence reads: CASSPLSGSTDTQYF. The CDR3 DNA is TGTGCCAGCTCACCTCTTAGCGGGAGCACAGATACGCAGTATTTT. V is TRBV18 and J is TRBJ2-3; 7 positions match TRBD2. Germline V CDR1 and CDR2: KGHSH, LQKENI. The ends lost 3 bases at V and 0 bases at J; junction bases unmatched: 3. The CDR3 is 15 amino acids. Variable domain in full (rest from reference TRBV18 and TRBJ2-3): NAGVMQNPRHLVRRRGQEARLRCSPMKGHSHVYWYRQLPEEGLKFMVYLQKENIIDESGMPKERFSAEFPKEGPSILRIQQVVRGDSAAYFCASSPLSGSTDTQYFGPGTRLTVL.

This chain links TRBV29-1 with TRBJ2-7; 7 bases match TRBD2. The CDR3 extends over 12 amino acids. The ends lost 4 bases at V and 1 base at J; junction bases unmatched: 1. The germline gives CDR1 SQVTM, CDR2 ANQGSEA. The CDR3 loop is CSVASGSYEQYF. The CDR3 DNA reads TGCAGCGTTGCTAGCGGTTCCTACGAGCAGTACTTC.

The chain combines TRBV4-2 with TRBJ2-1; 13 bases are shared with TRBD2. CDR3 length equals 16 residues. The V gene's germline CDR1 is LGHNA and CDR2 YNFKEQ. J was trimmed by 7 bases and V by 1 base; bases with no gene match: 4. CDR3: CASSQAGLAGSNEQFF. DNA of the CDR3: TGTGCCAGCAGCCAAGCGGGACTAGCGGGATCAAATGAGCAGTTCTTC.

CDR3 residues: CASSLGVGLAGVSGELFF. The CDR3 DNA reads as TGTGCCAGCAGCTTAGGGGTAGGCCTAGCGGGAGTCAGCGGGGAGCTGTTTTTT. V and J are TRBV7-2 and TRBJ2-2; 10 nucleotides line up with TRBD2. Trimming removed 1 base from V and 7 bases from J; junction bases left unmatched: 12. In germline, CDR1 is SGHTA, CDR2 FQGNSA. CDR3 length: 18 residues.